Listed below are T cell receptor beta chains from one sample, sequenced in a study of regulatory T cells in long-lasting Graves disease. Using its own MiXCR run on the multiplex PCR reads, TCRdb lists one record per CDR3 protein. The sample contains 450,000 to 700,000 distinct CDR3 sequences, approximately 13% of which appear only once. This sample also belongs to another study, concerning T cells in Graves' hyperthyroidism and ophthalmopathy.

Sequencing was performed on peripheral blood mononuclear cells (PBMCs), taken at new diagnosis, from a patient treated with antithyroid drugs. These receptors all come from a man in his thirties or forties with Graves disease. Each CDR3 is given with its conserved first and last residue. A D gene is named only where the DNA matches it firmly. For some rows the clone size is stated as once, few or many, or as a class when expanded; others skip it.

J gene: TRBJ2-4; clone size: -; V gene: TRBV27; D gene: TRBD2; CDR3 length: 18; CDR3 protein: CASRRRTSGSGAKNIQYF; CDR3 DNA: TGTGCCAGCAGACGACGGACTAGCGGGAGTGGGGCCAAAAACATTCAGTACTTC
J gene: TRBJ2-1; clone size: few; V gene: TRBV6-5; D gene: -; CDR3 length: 15; CDR3 protein: CASSYGASYYNEQFF; CDR3 DNA: TGTGCCAGCAGTTACGGGGCTAGCTATTACAATGAGCAGTTCTTC
J gene: TRBJ1-6; clone size: many; V gene: TRBV7-9; D gene: -; CDR3 length: 14; CDR3 protein: CASSPDRRNSPLHF; CDR3 DNA: TGTGCCAGCAGCCCCGACAGGAGGAATTCACCCCTCCACTTT
J gene: TRBJ2-1; clone size: many; V gene: TRBV10-3; D gene: -; CDR3 length: 16; CDR3 protein: CAMTSSIGSVFDEQFF; CDR3 DNA: TGTGCCATGACTAGTTCGATCGGTTCGGTTTTCGATGAGCAGTTCTTC
J gene: TRBJ1-6; clone size: many; V gene: TRBV7-2; D gene: TRBD1; CDR3 length: 14; CDR3 protein: CASSLRDRNSPLHF; CDR3 DNA: TGTGCCAGCAGCCTCCGGGACAGAAATTCACCCCTCCACTTT
J gene: TRBJ2-7; clone size: many; V gene: TRBV2; D gene: -; CDR3 length: 11; CDR3 protein: CASSGDGEQYF; CDR3 DNA: TGTGCCAGCAGTGGGGACGGCGAGCAGTACTTC
J gene: TRBJ2-1; clone size: few; V gene: TRBV13; D gene: TRBD1; CDR3 length: 17; CDR3 protein: CASIEQLGRGLRNEQFF; CDR3 DNA: TGTGCCAGCATCGAGCAACTTGGCAGGGGGCTACGGAATGAGCAGTTCTTC
J gene: TRBJ2-3; clone size: many; V gene: TRBV12-3/TRBV12-4; D gene: TRBD2; CDR3 length: 15; CDR3 protein: CASSSSGYGTDTQYF; CDR3 DNA: TGTGCCAGCAGTAGTAGCGGGTATGGCACAGATACGCAGTATTTT
J gene: TRBJ2-2; clone size: many; V gene: TRBV6-2/TRBV6-3; D gene: -; CDR3 length: 14; CDR3 protein: CASSSSSNTGELFF; CDR3 DNA: TGTGCCAGCAGTTCGAGCTCGAACACCGGGGAGCTGTTTTTT
J gene: TRBJ1-5; clone size: many; V gene: TRBV27; D gene: -; CDR3 length: 15; CDR3 protein: CASSPPGSGNQPQHF; CDR3 DNA: TGTGCCAGCAGTCCACCCGGTTCCGGCAATCAGCCCCAGCATTTT
J gene: TRBJ2-7; clone size: -; V gene: TRBV6-1; D gene: -; CDR3 length: 13; CDR3 protein: CASSRRDRKEQYF; CDR3 DNA: TGTGCCAGCAGCCGCCGGGACCGAAAAGAGCAGTACTTC
J gene: TRBJ1-4; clone size: many; V gene: TRBV28; D gene: -; CDR3 length: 12; CDR3 protein: CASSLEPEKLFF; CDR3 DNA: TGTGCCAGCAGCCTTGAGCCCGAAAAACTGTTTTTT
J gene: TRBJ2-1; clone size: -; V gene: TRBV7-9; D gene: -; CDR3 length: 12; CDR3 protein: CASSLDYNERFF; CDR3 DNA: TGTGCCAGCAGCTTAGATTACAATGAGCGGTTCTTC
J gene: TRBJ1-2; clone size: few; V gene: TRBV20-1; D gene: -; CDR3 length: 11; CDR3 protein: CSARPADGYTF; CDR3 DNA: TGCAGTGCTAGACCTGCCGATGGCTACACCTTC
J gene: TRBJ1-2; clone size: many; V gene: TRBV2; D gene: TRBD1; CDR3 length: 11; CDR3 protein: CASIQGDGYTF; CDR3 DNA: TGTGCCAGCATCCAGGGGGATGGCTACACCTTC
J gene: TRBJ2-7; clone size: -; V gene: TRBV6-5; D gene: -; CDR3 length: 15; CDR3 protein: CASSYSGASYNEQYF; CDR3 DNA: TGTGCCAGCAGTTACTCGGGGGCGTCCTACAATGAGCAGTACTTC
J gene: TRBJ2-1; clone size: few; V gene: TRBV6-1; D gene: TRBD2; CDR3 length: 16; CDR3 protein: CASSTLAGASDNEQFF; CDR3 DNA: TGTGCCAGCAGTACTTTAGCGGGAGCTTCTGACAATGAGCAGTTCTTC
J gene: TRBJ2-1; clone size: many; V gene: TRBV12-3/TRBV12-4; D gene: TRBD1; CDR3 length: 14; CDR3 protein: CASSLAGGWNEQFF; CDR3 DNA: TGTGCCAGCAGTTTAGCAGGGGGCTGGAATGAGCAGTTCTTC
J gene: TRBJ2-3; clone size: -; V gene: TRBV5-1; D gene: -; CDR3 length: 17; CDR3 protein: CASSGPNGGLSTDTQYF; CDR3 DNA: TGCGCCAGCAGCGGACCTAACGGGGGCCTAAGCACAGATACGCAGTATTTT
J gene: TRBJ1-4; clone size: many; V gene: TRBV20-1; D gene: -; CDR3 length: 15; CDR3 protein: CSAEGRRQSGEKLFF; CDR3 DNA: TGCAGTGCTGAGGGGAGGAGACAGTCTGGCGAAAAACTGTTTTTT
J gene: TRBJ1-1; clone size: many; V gene: TRBV10-3; D gene: -; CDR3 length: 12; CDR3 protein: CAISERGTEAFF; CDR3 DNA: TGTGCCATCAGTGAGCGGGGCACTGAAGCTTTCTTT
J gene: TRBJ1-5; clone size: -; V gene: TRBV3-1; D gene: -; CDR3 length: 15; CDR3 protein: CASSPNFPPNQPQHF; CDR3 DNA: TGTGCCAGCAGCCCTAACTTTCCCCCCAATCAGCCCCAGCATTTT
J gene: TRBJ1-2; clone size: many; V gene: TRBV6-2/TRBV6-3; D gene: -; CDR3 length: 15; CDR3 protein: CASRKRTASTYGYTF; CDR3 DNA: TGTGCCAGCAGAAAACGGACAGCGAGTACCTATGGCTACACCTTC
J gene: TRBJ2-5; clone size: many; V gene: TRBV12-3/TRBV12-4; D gene: -; CDR3 length: 13; CDR3 protein: CASSYTGTETQYF; CDR3 DNA: TGTGCCAGCAGTTATACAGGGACAGAGACCCAGTACTTC
J gene: TRBJ1-1; clone size: many; V gene: TRBV5-1; D gene: TRBD1; CDR3 length: 11; CDR3 protein: CASNRGTEAFF; CDR3 DNA: TGCGCCAGCAACAGGGGGACTGAAGCTTTCTTT
J gene: TRBJ2-3; clone size: few; V gene: TRBV11-2; D gene: -; CDR3 length: 14; CDR3 protein: CASSWRDLTDTQYF; CDR3 DNA: TGTGCCAGCAGTTGGCGGGATCTCACAGATACGCAGTATTTT
J gene: TRBJ2-1; clone size: -; V gene: TRBV5-4; D gene: -; CDR3 length: 14; CDR3 protein: CASSLLGSGGEQFF; CDR3 DNA: TGTGCCAGCAGCTTGCTCGGTAGCGGTGGTGAGCAGTTCTTC
J gene: TRBJ1-6; clone size: many; V gene: TRBV11-2; D gene: -; CDR3 length: 15; CDR3 protein: CASSHTGYYNSPLHF; CDR3 DNA: TGTGCCAGCAGCCATACAGGGTATTATAATTCACCCCTCCACTTT
J gene: TRBJ2-1; clone size: many; V gene: TRBV24-1; D gene: TRBD2; CDR3 length: 16; CDR3 protein: CATSDRGTSGSNEQFF; CDR3 DNA: TGTGCCACCAGTGATCGAGGGACTAGCGGGAGCAATGAGCAGTTCTTC
J gene: TRBJ1-1; clone size: many; V gene: TRBV20-1; D gene: -; CDR3 length: 13; CDR3 protein: CSAEVGVSTEAFF; CDR3 DNA: TGCAGTGCCGAGGTGGGCGTGAGCACTGAAGCTTTCTTT
J gene: TRBJ2-1; clone size: few; V gene: TRBV29-1; D gene: TRBD1; CDR3 length: 13; CDR3 protein: CSARPGQNNEQFF; CDR3 DNA: TGCAGCGCGCGCCCGGGACAGAACAATGAGCAGTTCTTC
J gene: TRBJ2-5; clone size: many; V gene: TRBV6-1; D gene: -; CDR3 length: 16; CDR3 protein: CASRQRWTAAEETQYF; CDR3 DNA: TGTGCCAGCAGGCAACGCTGGACAGCGGCTGAAGAGACCCAGTACTTC